This T cell receptor (beta chain) was identified during a study of blood T cell repertoires in COVID-19. The V segment lost 2 bases and the J segment 6 bases; nucleotides outside the gene matches: 6. In germline, CDR1 is SQVTM, CDR2 ANQGSEA. The CDR3 extends over 15 amino acids. This study enrolled people aged about 18 to 90 from approximately 24 US geographic areas. Participants had their cohort set by participant-reported clinical history. Authors' processing steps: Counts of nucleated cells, estimated from reference gene primer amplification, were obtained. Clones were read by immunoSEQ multiplex PCR, and TCRdb kept only the in-frame ones, dropping some. V, J and clone size are taken as reported in that table, and D and trimming were inferred from the DNA itself. The sample comprises approximately 270,000 clones, over 80% of which are singletons, and around 1.3% rests with the top ten.

The V call is TRBV29-1, the J call TRBJ2-4; TRBD1 matches 11 bases. The material sequenced was PBMCs or T cells enriched from blood (not recorded which). The TCR was taken from a human donor in a cohort exposed to, infected with or recovered from COVID-19 (not recorded which). The donor label of this sample is uncertain. CDR3: CSVESPGQGGNIQYF. The CDR3 DNA follows: TGCAGCGTTGAAAGTCCGGGACAGGGGGGAAACATTCAGTACTTC.